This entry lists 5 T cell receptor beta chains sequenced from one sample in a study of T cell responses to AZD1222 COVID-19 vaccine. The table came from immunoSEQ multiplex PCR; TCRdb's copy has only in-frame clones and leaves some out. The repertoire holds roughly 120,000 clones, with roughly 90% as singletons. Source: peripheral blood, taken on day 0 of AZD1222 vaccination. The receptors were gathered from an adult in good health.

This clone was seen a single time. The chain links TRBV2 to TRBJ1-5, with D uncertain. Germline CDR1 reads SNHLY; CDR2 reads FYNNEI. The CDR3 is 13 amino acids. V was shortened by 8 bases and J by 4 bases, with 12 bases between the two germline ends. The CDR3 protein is CASASSLNQPQHF. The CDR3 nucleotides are TGTGCCAGCGCATCTTCCCTTAATCAGCCCCAGCATTTT.

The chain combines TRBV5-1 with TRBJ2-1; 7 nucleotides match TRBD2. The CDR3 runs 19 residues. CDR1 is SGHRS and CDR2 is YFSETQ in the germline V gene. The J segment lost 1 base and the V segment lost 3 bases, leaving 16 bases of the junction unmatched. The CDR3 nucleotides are TGCGCCAGCAGCTGGGGCCGGACTAGAGAAATTTGGTCCTACAATGAGCAGTTCTTC. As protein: CASSWGRTREIWSYNEQFF.

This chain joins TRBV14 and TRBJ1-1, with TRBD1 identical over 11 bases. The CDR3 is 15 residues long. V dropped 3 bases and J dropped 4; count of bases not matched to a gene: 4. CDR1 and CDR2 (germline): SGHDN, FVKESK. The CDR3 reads CASSHSGTGGTEAFF. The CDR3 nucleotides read TGTGCCAGCAGCCATTCGGGGACAGGGGGCACTGAAGCTTTCTTT.

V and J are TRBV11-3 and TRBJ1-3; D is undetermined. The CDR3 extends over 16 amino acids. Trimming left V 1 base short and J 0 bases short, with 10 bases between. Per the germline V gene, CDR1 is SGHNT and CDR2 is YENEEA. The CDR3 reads CASSLGTPDSGNTIYF. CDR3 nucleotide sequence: TGTGCCAGCAGCTTAGGGACGCCTGACTCTGGAAACACCATATATTTT. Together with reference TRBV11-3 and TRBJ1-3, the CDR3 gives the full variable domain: EAGVVQSPRYKIIEKKQPVAFWCNPISGHNTLYWYLQNLGQGPELLIRYENEEAVDDSQLPKDRFSAERLKGVDSTLKIQPAELGDSAVYLCASSLGTPDSGNTIYFGEGSWLTVV.

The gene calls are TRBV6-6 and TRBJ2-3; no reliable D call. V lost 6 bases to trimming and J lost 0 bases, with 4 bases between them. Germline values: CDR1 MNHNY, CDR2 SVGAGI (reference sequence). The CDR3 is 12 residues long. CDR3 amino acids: CASRGSTDTQYF. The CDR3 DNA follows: TGTGCCAGCAGGGGTAGCACAGATACGCAGTATTTT.